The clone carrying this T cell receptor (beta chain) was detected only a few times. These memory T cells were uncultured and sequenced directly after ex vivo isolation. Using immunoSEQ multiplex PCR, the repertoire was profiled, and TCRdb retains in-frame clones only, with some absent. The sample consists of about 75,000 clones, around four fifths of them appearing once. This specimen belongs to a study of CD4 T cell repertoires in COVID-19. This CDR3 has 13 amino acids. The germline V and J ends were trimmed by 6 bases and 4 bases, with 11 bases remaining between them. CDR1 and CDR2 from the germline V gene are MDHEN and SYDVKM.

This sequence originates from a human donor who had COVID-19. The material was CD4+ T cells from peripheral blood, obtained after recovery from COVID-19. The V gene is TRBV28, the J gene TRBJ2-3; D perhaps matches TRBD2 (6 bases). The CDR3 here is CASRRGSADTQYF. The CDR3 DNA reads TGTGCCAGCAGACGGGGGTCGGCAGATACGCAGTATTTT.